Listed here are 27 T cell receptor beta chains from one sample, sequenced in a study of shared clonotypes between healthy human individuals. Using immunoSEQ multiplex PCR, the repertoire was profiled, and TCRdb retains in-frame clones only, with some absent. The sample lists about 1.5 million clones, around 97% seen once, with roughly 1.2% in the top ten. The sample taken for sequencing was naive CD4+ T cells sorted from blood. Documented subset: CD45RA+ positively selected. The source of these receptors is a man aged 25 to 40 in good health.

The DNA for the CDR3 is TGTGCCAGCAAAGAAGGACAGCTCAGCTCTGGAAACACCATATATTTT. It is translated as CASKEGQLSSGNTIYF. The chain is built from TRBV28 and TRBJ1-3; D perhaps matches TRBD1 (6 bases). Germline lookup yields CDR1 MDHEN and CDR2 SYDVKM. V was trimmed by 7 bases and J by 0 bases, leaving 16 bases between them. The CDR3 runs 16 residues.

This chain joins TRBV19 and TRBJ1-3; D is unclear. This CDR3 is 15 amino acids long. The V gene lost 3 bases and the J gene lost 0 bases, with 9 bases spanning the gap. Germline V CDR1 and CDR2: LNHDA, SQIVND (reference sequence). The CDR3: CASSINRSSGNTIYF. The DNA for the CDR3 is TGTGCCAGTAGTATCAACAGAAGCTCTGGAAACACCATATATTTT.

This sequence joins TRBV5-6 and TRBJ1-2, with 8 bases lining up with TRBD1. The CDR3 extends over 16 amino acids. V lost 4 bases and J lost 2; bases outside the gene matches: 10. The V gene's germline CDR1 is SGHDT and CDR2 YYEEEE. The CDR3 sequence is CASSAGAGGANYGYTF. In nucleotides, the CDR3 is TGTGCCAGCAGCGCCGGGGCAGGGGGCGCCAACTATGGCTACACCTTC.

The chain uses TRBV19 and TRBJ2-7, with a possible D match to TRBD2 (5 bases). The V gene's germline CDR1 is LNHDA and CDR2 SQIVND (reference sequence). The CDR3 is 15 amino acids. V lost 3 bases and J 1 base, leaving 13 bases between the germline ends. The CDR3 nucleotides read TGTGCCAGTAGTATTACGCACGGGGAATCCTACGAGCAGTACTTC. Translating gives CASSITHGESYEQYF.

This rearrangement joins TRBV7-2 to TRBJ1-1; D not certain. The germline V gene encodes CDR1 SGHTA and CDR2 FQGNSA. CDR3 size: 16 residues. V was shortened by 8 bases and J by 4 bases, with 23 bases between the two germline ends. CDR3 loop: CASGQRAASFGTEAFF. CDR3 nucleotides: TGTGCCAGCGGGCAACGTGCGGCCTCCTTCGGCACTGAAGCTTTCTTT.

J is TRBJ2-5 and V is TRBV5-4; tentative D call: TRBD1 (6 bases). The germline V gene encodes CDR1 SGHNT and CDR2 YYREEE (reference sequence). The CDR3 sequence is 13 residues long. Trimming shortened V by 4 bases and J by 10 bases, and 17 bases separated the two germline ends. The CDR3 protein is CASSRTDKRSQYF. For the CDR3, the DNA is TGTGCCAGCAGCCGGACAGATAAGAGAAGCCAGTACTTC.

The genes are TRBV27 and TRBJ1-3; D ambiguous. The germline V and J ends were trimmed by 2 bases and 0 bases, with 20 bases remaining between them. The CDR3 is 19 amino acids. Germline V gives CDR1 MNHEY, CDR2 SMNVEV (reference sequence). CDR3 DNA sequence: TGTGCCAGCAGTTTAACCTCACACGGCTGGGGAAGCTCTGGAAACACCATATATTTT. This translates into CASSLTSHGWGSSGNTIYF.

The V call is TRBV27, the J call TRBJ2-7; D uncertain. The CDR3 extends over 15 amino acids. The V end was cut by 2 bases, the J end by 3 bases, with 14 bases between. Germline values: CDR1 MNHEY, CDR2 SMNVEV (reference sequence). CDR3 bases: TGTGCCAGCAGTTTAGGATCGATGGGATTCTACGAGCAGTACTTC. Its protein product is CASSLGSMGFYEQYF.

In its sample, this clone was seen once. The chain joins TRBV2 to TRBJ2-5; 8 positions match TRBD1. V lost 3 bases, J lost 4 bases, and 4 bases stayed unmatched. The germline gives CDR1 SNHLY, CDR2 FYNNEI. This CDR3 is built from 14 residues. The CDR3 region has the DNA TGTGCCAGCAGTGACGACAGGGGAACAGAGACCCAGTACTTC. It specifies CASSDDRGTETQYF.

This CDR3 is CSVQDRSNQPQHF. The CDR3 nucleotides are TGCAGCGTCCAGGACAGGTCCAATCAGCCCCAGCATTTT. The chain carries TRBV29-1 and TRBJ1-5, with TRBD1 identical over 7 bases. The V segment lost 6 bases and the J segment 3 bases; nucleotides outside the gene matches: 5. Germline-derived CDR1 and CDR2 are SQVTM and ANQGSEA. This CDR3 region has 13 residues.

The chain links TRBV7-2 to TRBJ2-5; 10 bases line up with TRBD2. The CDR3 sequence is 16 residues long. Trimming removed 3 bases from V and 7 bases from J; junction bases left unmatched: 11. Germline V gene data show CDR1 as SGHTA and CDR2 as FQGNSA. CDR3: CASSLTSGSLRWTQYF. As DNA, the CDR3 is TGTGCCAGCAGCTTGACTAGCGGGTCCCTGCGTTGGACCCAGTACTTC. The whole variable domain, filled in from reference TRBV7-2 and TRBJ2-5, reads GAGVSQSPSNKVTEKGKDVELRCDPISGHTALYWYRQSLGQGLEFLIYFQGNSAPDKSGLPSDRFSAERTGGSVSTLTIQRTQQEDSAVYLCASSLTSGSLRWTQYFGPGTRLLVL.

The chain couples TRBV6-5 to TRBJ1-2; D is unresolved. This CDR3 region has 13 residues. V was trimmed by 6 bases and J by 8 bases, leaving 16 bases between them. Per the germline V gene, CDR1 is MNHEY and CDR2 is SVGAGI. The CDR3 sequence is CASRGGREGGYTF. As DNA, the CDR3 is TGTGCCAGCAGGGGAGGGAGGGAGGGCGGCTACACCTTC.

CDR3 protein: CASSESRGALLTNEKLFF. CDR3 in DNA: TGTGCCAGCAGTGAATCCAGGGGAGCTTTGCTAACTAATGAAAAACTGTTTTTT. The chain carries TRBV2 and TRBJ1-4; D may be TRBD1 (6 bases). V dropped 2 bases and J dropped 1 base, with 17 bases sitting between them. The germline V gene encodes CDR1 SNHLY and CDR2 FYNNEI. This CDR3 spans 18 amino acids.

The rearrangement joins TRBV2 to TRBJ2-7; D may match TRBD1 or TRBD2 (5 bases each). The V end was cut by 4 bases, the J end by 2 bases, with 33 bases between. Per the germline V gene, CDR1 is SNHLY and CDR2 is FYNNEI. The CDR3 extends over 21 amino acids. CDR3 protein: CASSGPSPSSLSNRRAYEQYF. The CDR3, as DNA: TGTGCCAGCAGTGGTCCTAGCCCTTCTTCTCTATCTAACAGGCGGGCCTACGAGCAGTACTTC.

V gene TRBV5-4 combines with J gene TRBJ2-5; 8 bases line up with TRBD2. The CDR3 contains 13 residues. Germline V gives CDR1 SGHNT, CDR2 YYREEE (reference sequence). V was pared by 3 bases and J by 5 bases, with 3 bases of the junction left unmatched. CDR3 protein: CASSWPGGETQYF. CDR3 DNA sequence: TGTGCCAGCAGCTGGCCGGGGGGGGAGACCCAGTACTTC.

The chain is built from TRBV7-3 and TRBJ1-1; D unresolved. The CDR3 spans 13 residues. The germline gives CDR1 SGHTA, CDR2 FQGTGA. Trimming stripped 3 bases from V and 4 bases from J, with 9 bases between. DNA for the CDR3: TGTGCCAGCAGCTTGGGAATCGGCACTGAAGCTTTCTTT. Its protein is CASSLGIGTEAFF. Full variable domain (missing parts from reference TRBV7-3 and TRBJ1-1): GAGVSQTPSNKVTEKGKYVELRCDPISGHTALYWYRQSLGQGPEFLIYFQGTGAADDSGLPNDRFFAVRPEGSVSTLKIQRTERGDSAVYLCASSLGIGTEAFFGQGTRLTVV.

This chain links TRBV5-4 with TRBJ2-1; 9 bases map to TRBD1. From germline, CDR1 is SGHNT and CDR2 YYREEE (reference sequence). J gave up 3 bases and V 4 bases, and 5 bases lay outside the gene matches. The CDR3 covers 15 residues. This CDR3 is CASSEQGAGYNEQFF. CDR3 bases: TGTGCCAGCAGCGAACAGGGGGCAGGCTACAATGAGCAGTTCTTC.

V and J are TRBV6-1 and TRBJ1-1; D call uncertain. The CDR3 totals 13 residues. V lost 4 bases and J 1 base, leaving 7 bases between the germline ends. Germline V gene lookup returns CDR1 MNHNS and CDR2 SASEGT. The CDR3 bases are TGTGCCAGCAGTGTACGCACGAACACTGAAGCTTTCTTT. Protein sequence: CASSVRTNTEAFF.

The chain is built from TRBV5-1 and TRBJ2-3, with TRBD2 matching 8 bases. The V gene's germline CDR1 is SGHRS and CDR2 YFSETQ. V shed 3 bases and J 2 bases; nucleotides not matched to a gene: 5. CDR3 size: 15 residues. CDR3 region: CASSSVAGSTDTQYF. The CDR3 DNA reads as TGCGCCAGCAGCTCGGTAGCGGGGTCCACAGATACGCAGTATTTT.

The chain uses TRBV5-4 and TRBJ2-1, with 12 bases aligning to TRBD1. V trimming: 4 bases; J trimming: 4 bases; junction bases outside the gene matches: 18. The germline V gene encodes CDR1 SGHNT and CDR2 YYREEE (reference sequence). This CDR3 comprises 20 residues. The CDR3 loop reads CASSLGGTGGHFLPYNEQFF. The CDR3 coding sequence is TGTGCCAGCAGCCTTGGGGGGACAGGGGGCCACTTTCTACCGTACAATGAGCAGTTCTTC.

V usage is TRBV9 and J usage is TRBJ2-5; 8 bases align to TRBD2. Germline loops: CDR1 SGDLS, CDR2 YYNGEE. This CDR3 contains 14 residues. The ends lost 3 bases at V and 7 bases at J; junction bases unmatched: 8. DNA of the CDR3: TGTGCCAGCAGCGAAATCGGGAGGGCGGGGACCCAGTACTTC. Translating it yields CASSEIGRAGTQYF. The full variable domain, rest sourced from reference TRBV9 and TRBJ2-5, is DSGVTQTPKHLITATGQRVTLRCSPRSGDLSVYWYQQSLDQGLQFLIQYYNGEERAKGNILERFSAQQFPDLHSELNLSSLELGDSALYFCASSEIGRAGTQYFGPGTRLLVL.

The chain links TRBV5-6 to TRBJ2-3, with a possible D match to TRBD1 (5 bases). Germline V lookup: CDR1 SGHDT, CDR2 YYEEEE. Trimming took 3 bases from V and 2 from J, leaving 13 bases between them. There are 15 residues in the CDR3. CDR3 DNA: TGTGCCAGCAGCTGGAAGGGGAAAAACACAGATACGCAGTATTTT. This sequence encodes CASSWKGKNTDTQYF.

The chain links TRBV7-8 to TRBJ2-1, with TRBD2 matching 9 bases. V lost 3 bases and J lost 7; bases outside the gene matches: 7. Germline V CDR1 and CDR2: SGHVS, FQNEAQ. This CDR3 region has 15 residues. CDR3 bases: TGTGCCAGCAGCTTTGCGCGGGAGGGCCGTAATGAGCAGTTCTTC. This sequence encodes CASSFAREGRNEQFF.

The CDR3 nucleotides read TGTGCCAGCTCACCACAGAGACAGGGGGCCGGGGAGCTGTTTTTT. Encoded protein: CASSPQRQGAGELFF. The J gene is TRBJ2-2, the V gene TRBV18; 9 bases line up with TRBD1. Looked up from germline, CDR1 is KGHSH and CDR2 is LQKENI. V shed 1 base and J 6 bases; nucleotides not matched to a gene: 3. There are 15 residues in the CDR3.

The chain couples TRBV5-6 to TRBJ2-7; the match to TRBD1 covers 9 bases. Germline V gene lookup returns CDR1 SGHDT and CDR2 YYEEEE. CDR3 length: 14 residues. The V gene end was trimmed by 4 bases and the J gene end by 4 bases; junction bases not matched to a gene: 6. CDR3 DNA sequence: TGTGCCAGCAGCGTGGACAGGGGTGTTTACGAGCAGTACTTC. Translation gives CASSVDRGVYEQYF.

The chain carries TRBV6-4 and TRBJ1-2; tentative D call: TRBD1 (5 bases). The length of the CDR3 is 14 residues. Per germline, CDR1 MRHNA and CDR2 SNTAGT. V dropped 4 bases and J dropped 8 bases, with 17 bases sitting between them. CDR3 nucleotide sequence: TGTGCCAGCAGTGCGGGGACGGCTAAGGCCGGCTACACCTTC. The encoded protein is CASSAGTAKAGYTF.

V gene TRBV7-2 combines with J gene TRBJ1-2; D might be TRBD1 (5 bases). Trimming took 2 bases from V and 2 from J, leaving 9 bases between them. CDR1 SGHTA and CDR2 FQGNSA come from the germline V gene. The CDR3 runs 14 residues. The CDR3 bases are TGTGCCAGCAGCTTATCGACAGTAAACTATGGCTACACCTTC. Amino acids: CASSLSTVNYGYTF.